Below are 30 T cell receptor beta chains sequenced from a single sample in a study of shared clonotypes between healthy human individuals. Data came from immunoSEQ multiplex PCR; TCRdb stores just in-frame clones and leaves some out. The top ten hold more than 30% of the sample, which has roughly 700,000 clones, 90% seen once. The specimen was memory CD8+ T cells from PBMCs. Subset denoted: CD45RO+ cells pooled with CCR7-negative TemRA cells. The receptor source for this set is a man aged 18 to 30 in good health. Some clones in this sample may be carry-over from other donors' samples.

V usage is TRBV27 and J usage is TRBJ1-2, with D hard to call. Germline V gene lookup returns CDR1 MNHEY and CDR2 SMNVEV (reference sequence). V lost 0 bases and J 8 bases, leaving 25 bases between the germline ends. The CDR3 totals 18 residues. CDR3 bases: TGTGCCAGCAGTTTATCGATGGCAGAGGGCGGGAGTTTGACGGGCTACACCTTC. Translation: CASSLSMAEGGSLTGYTF.

This chain connects TRBV5-4 to TRBJ2-7; D perhaps matches TRBD2 (7 bases). Germline lookup yields CDR1 SGHNT and CDR2 YYREEE (reference sequence). V was cut by 4 bases and J by 0 bases, with 20 bases left in between. The CDR3 has 17 amino acids. The CDR3 sequence: CASSPRGGGPSSYEQYF. The CDR3 DNA follows: TGTGCCAGCAGCCCGAGGGGGGGCGGGCCGAGCTCCTACGAGCAGTACTTC.

This chain connects TRBV10-3 to TRBJ1-2, with 9 bases matching TRBD1. The CDR3 loop spans 14 amino acids. CDR1 is ENHRY and CDR2 is SYGVKD in the germline V gene. Trimming cost V 0 bases and J 6 bases; bases outside gene matches: 2. The CDR3 sequence: CAISESGTGNGYTF. The CDR3 bases are TGTGCCATCAGTGAGTCAGGGACAGGGAATGGCTACACCTTC.

The chain has TRBV28 and TRBJ2-2, with D maybe TRBD2 (6 bases). Germline assignment: CDR1 MDHEN and CDR2 SYDVKM. V was trimmed by 5 bases and J by 6 bases, leaving 16 bases between them. CDR3 size: 15 residues. CDR3 in amino acids: CASSPWRDLPGELFF. The CDR3 bases are TGTGCCAGCAGTCCATGGCGGGACTTGCCCGGGGAGCTGTTTTTT.

This chain connects TRBV27 to TRBJ2-5, with TRBD1 as a possible D gene (6 bases). The germline V gene has CDR1 MNHEY and CDR2 SMNVEV (reference sequence). Trimming stripped 6 bases from V and 7 bases from J, with 15 bases between. The CDR3 loop spans 13 amino acids. The CDR3 reads CASSPPGHWTQYF. The CDR3 DNA is TGTGCCAGCAGCCCTCCGGGACATTGGACCCAGTACTTC.

This clone was picked up one time. This chain joins TRBV7-3 and TRBJ2-1; the match to TRBD1 covers 9 bases. Germline V gives CDR1 SGHTA, CDR2 FQGTGA. This CDR3 has 14 amino acids. V lost 4 bases, J lost 6 bases, and 4 bases stayed unmatched. CDR3 in DNA: TGTGCCAGCAGCTCAAACAGGGGGCCCAATGAGCAGTTCTTC. This sequence encodes CASSSNRGPNEQFF.

As to this clone: One end of the junction varies from germline; a read error may be responsible. The rearrangement joins TRBV28 to TRBJ2-7, with unresolved D. This CDR3 has 13 amino acids. Germline CDR1 MDHEN, CDR2 SYDVKM. The CDR3 reads CTSSLWSQNEQYF. CDR3 coding DNA: TGTACCAGCAGTTTATGGTCTCAAAACGAGCAGTACTTC.

The chain uses TRBV27 and TRBJ2-5, with a weak D call TRBD1 (7 bases). Trimming took off 5 bases at V and 4 bases at J, with 20 bases between the two ends. This CDR3 spans 16 amino acids. In germline, CDR1 is MNHEY, CDR2 SMNVEV (reference sequence). This chain's CDR3 is CASSPFVEQGGETQYF. The DNA of the CDR3 is TGTGCCAGCAGTCCCTTTGTAGAGCAGGGGGGAGAGACCCAGTACTTC.

The J gene is TRBJ2-7, the V gene TRBV15; 7 bases align to TRBD2. Germline V lookup: CDR1 LNHNV, CDR2 YYDKDF (reference sequence). This CDR3 comprises 16 residues. V shed 0 bases and J 0 bases; nucleotides not matched to a gene: 5. The CDR3 nucleotides are TGTGCCACCAGCAGAGATGAAAGGACTAGCTCCTACGAGCAGTACTTC. Translated, it gives CATSRDERTSSYEQYF.

This clone appeared once. This chain uses TRBV15 with TRBJ1-6; D possibly corresponds to TRBD1 (6 bases). The ends were cut back, 0 bases at V and 7 bases at J, with 10 bases in the middle. Per germline, CDR1 LNHNV and CDR2 YYDKDF (reference sequence). The CDR3 extends over 15 amino acids. Here the CDR3 DNA reads TGTGCCACCAGCAGAGATGTCCAGGGGAATTCACCCCTCCACTTT. Its translation: CATSRDVQGNSPLHF.

The chain combines TRBV9 with TRBJ2-7; a possible D gene is TRBD1 (6 bases). Germline CDR1 is SGDLS and CDR2 is YYNGEE. The CDR3 spans 14 residues. V was pared by 4 bases and J by 0 bases, with 11 bases between. The CDR3: CASSPGVDSYEQYF. In nucleotides, the CDR3 is TGTGCCAGCAGCCCAGGGGTGGACTCCTACGAGCAGTACTTC. Drawing the rest from reference TRBV9 and TRBJ2-7, the complete variable domain is DSGVTQTPKHLITATGQRVTLRCSPRSGDLSVYWYQQSLDQGLQFLIQYYNGEERAKGNILERFSAQQFPDLHSELNLSSLELGDSALYFCASSPGVDSYEQYFGPGTRLTVT.

The chain combines TRBV13 with TRBJ2-5; the D gene is possibly TRBD2 (5 bases). Per the germline V gene, CDR1 is PRHDT and CDR2 is FYEKMQ (reference sequence). The ends were cut back, 4 bases at V and 5 bases at J, with 14 bases in the middle. The CDR3 runs to 14 residues. CDR3 nucleotides: TGTGCCAGCAGCTCCCGCGGGCTCCGGGAGACCCAGTACTTC. It encodes CASSSRGLRETQYF.

The chain recombines TRBV7-9 with TRBJ2-1, with D possibly matching TRBD2 (5 bases). Germline CDR1 and CDR2: SEHNR and FQNEAQ (reference sequence). The CDR3 extends over 12 amino acids. V lost 6 bases, J lost 6 bases, and 9 bases lay in between. The CDR3, as DNA: TGTGCCAGCAGAAGGGAGAGCAATGAGCAGTTCTTC. Residues: CASRRESNEQFF.

The J gene is TRBJ1-2, the V gene TRBV27; D may be TRBD1 (6 bases). Per the germline V gene, CDR1 is MNHEY and CDR2 is SMNVEV (reference sequence). CDR3 length: 15 amino acids. V was cut by 0 bases and J by 8 bases, with 16 bases left in between. The DNA for the CDR3 is TGTGCCAGCAGTTTATCCCCTACAGGGTGGGGAGGCTACACCTTC. Protein sequence: CASSLSPTGWGGYTF.

For the CDR3, the DNA is TGCAGCGTTGTCGGTGGGGGGGCTGATGGCTACACCTTC. Translating it yields CSVVGGGADGYTF. The rearrangement links TRBV29-1 to TRBJ1-2, with D tentatively TRBD1 (6 bases). Trimming stripped 4 bases from V and 6 bases from J, with 15 bases between. This CDR3 has 13 residues. Germline values: CDR1 SQVTM, CDR2 ANQGSEA.

This chain uses TRBV11-2 with TRBJ2-7; D is ambiguous. This CDR3 contains 12 residues. CDR1 is SGHAT, CDR2 FQNNGV, per germline. V gave up 1 base and J gave up 5 bases, with 6 bases separating them. CDR3 bases: TGTGCCAGCAGCTTAGTAAGTAACGAGCAGTACTTC. Amino acid sequence: CASSLVSNEQYF. Filled out from reference TRBV11-2 and TRBJ2-7, the complete variable domain reads EAGVAQSPRYKIIEKRQSVAFWCNPISGHATLYWYQQILGQGPKLLIQFQNNGVVDDSQLPKDRFSAERLKGVDSTLKIQPAKLEDSAVYLCASSLVSNEQYFGPGTRLTVT.

The chain couples TRBV4-1 to TRBJ2-1, with D hard to call. V was cut by 0 bases and J by 0 bases, with 18 bases left in between. This CDR3 has 19 residues. Germline CDR1 reads MGHRA; CDR2 reads YSYEKL. The CDR3 DNA is TGCGCCAGCAGCCAAGATCCAAGAGTAGCAGGAAGCTCCTACAATGAGCAGTTCTTC. It is translated as CASSQDPRVAGSSYNEQFF.

This clone came up a few times. CDR3 sequence: CASSEYRETEAFF. CDR3 DNA: TGCGCCAGCAGCGAGTACAGGGAGACTGAAGCTTTCTTT. The chain employs TRBV5-1 and TRBJ1-1; perhaps TRBD1 as D (6 bases). This CDR3 region has 13 residues. The V gene lost 4 bases and the J gene lost 5 bases, with 12 bases spanning the gap. The germline CDR1 and CDR2 sequences are SGHRS and YFSETQ. Filled out from reference TRBV5-1 and TRBJ1-1, the complete variable domain reads KAGVTQTPRYLIKTRGQQVTLSCSPISGHRSVSWYQQTPGQGLQFLFEYFSETQRNKGNFPGRFSGRQFSNSRSEMNVSTLELGDSALYLCASSEYRETEAFFGQGTRLTVV.

This clone has only a few counts. The rearrangement joins TRBV27 to TRBJ1-5, with D tentatively TRBD1 (6 bases). CDR3 length: 15 amino acids. Trimming pared 2 bases from V and 2 bases from J, leaving 10 bases between. From germline, CDR1 is MNHEY and CDR2 SMNVEV (reference sequence). The CDR3: CASSLGGHGNQPQHF. In nucleotides, the CDR3 is TGTGCCAGCAGTTTAGGGGGACACGGCAATCAGCCCCAGCATTTT.

V usage is TRBV28 and J usage is TRBJ1-4; D remains unclear. The CDR3 has 14 amino acids. Trimming stripped 1 base from V and 0 bases from J, with 3 bases between. Per germline, CDR1 MDHEN and CDR2 SYDVKM. Here the CDR3 reads CASSLLSTNEKLFF. CDR3 coding DNA: TGTGCCAGCAGTTTATTGTCAACTAATGAAAAACTGTTTTTT.

CDR3 protein: CASNPGRGHYEQYF. As DNA, the CDR3 is TGTGCCAGCAACCCCGGCCGAGGGCACTACGAGCAGTACTTC. V and J are TRBV27 and TRBJ2-7, with D possibly matching TRBD2 (5 bases). CDR1 and CDR2 from the germline V gene are MNHEY and SMNVEV (reference sequence). Deletions cut 7 bases from V and 3 bases from J, with 16 bases between. There are 14 residues in the CDR3.

The rearrangement uses TRBV9 and TRBJ2-2; D not certain. V lost 1 base and J lost 2, with 15 bases in between. The germline CDR1 and CDR2 sequences are SGDLS and YYNGEE. CDR3 length equals 17 residues. Written as DNA, the CDR3 is TGTGCCAGCAGCGTAAATCGTGGGCGGCCCAACACCGGGGAGCTGTTTTTT. It specifies CASSVNRGRPNTGELFF.

The rearrangement uses TRBV29-1 and TRBJ2-2, with D possibly being TRBD1 or TRBD2 (5 bases each). V lost 5 bases, J lost 1 base, and 11 bases lay in between. CDR1 and CDR2 (germline): SQVTM, ANQGSEA. The CDR3 runs to 14 residues. The CDR3 here is CSVPGRLNTGELFF. CDR3 nucleotides: TGCAGCGTTCCGGGACGGCTGAACACCGGGGAGCTGTTTTTT.

This clone has more than one count but fewer than ten. The chain couples TRBV10-3 to TRBJ2-7, with 13 positions matching TRBD2. This CDR3 is 16 amino acids long. CDR1 is ENHRY and CDR2 is SYGVKD in the germline V gene. V shed 7 bases, J shed 0 bases, and the junction held 6 bases outside the gene matches. In DNA, the CDR3 is TGTGCCATCACCGATAGGACTAGCGGGAGCTCCTACGAGCAGTACTTC. The encoded protein is CAITDRTSGSSYEQYF.

Concerning this clone: It is unclear where the CDR3 begins or ends on the DNA, so no DNA is shown, and the CDR3 is as TCRdb lists it. The chain joins TRBV7-9 to TRBJ1-2; no DNA check was done on the table's D call, TRBD1. Including both end residues, the CDR3 is 12 amino acids long. Looked up from germline, CDR1 is SEHNR and CDR2 is FQNEAQ (reference sequence). The CDR3 here is CASSFVGTGNTF.

V is TRBV9 and J is TRBJ2-7; D unresolved. The CDR3 runs to 14 residues. Per the germline V gene, CDR1 is SGDLS and CDR2 is YYNGEE. The germline V and J ends were trimmed by 3 bases and 2 bases, with 12 bases remaining between them. In DNA, the CDR3 is TGTGCCAGCAGCGGCCCTACGCCAACCTACGAGCAGTACTTC. It specifies CASSGPTPTYEQYF.

This rearrangement joins TRBV9 to TRBJ1-2, with 9 bases matching TRBD1. Trimming took 3 bases from V and 7 from J; bases not matched to a gene: 7. Germline V gene lookup returns CDR1 SGDLS and CDR2 YYNGEE. The CDR3 runs 14 residues. The CDR3 spells CASSAGTGNGGYTF. DNA for the CDR3: TGTGCCAGCAGCGCAGGGACAGGGAATGGTGGCTACACCTTC. Full variable domain (rest looked up from reference TRBV9 and TRBJ1-2): DSGVTQTPKHLITATGQRVTLRCSPRSGDLSVYWYQQSLDQGLQFLIQYYNGEERAKGNILERFSAQQFPDLHSELNLSSLELGDSALYFCASSAGTGNGGYTFGSGTRLTVV.

This clone came up a few times. V and J are TRBV16 and TRBJ1-3; D is ambiguous. Germline loops: CDR1 KGHSY, CDR2 FQNENV. Trimming stripped 6 bases from V and 5 bases from J, with 8 bases between. The CDR3 has 12 residues. The CDR3 loop is CASSQTRNTIYF. The CDR3 DNA sequence: TGTGCCAGCAGTCAAACCAGAAACACCATATATTTT.

The chain recombines TRBV10-3 with TRBJ1-3, with a weak D call TRBD1 (6 bases). The CDR3 runs 14 residues. V was cut by 10 bases and J by 2 bases, with 15 bases left in between. The germline V gene has CDR1 ENHRY and CDR2 SYGVKD. This chain's CDR3 is CASGLGGAGNTIYF. The CDR3 bases are TGTGCCAGCGGGCTAGGGGGAGCTGGAAACACCATATATTTT.

The chain couples TRBV11-2 to TRBJ2-1, with D hard to call. The CDR3 totals 13 residues. Germline V gene lookup returns CDR1 SGHAT and CDR2 FQNNGV. Between the trimmed V and J ends, which lost 5 bases and 9 bases, there was a span of 14 bases. Here the CDR3 DNA reads TGTGCCAGCAGCGTTAAGTGGTCCGGTGAGCAGTTCTTC. This translates into CASSVKWSGEQFF.